One sample yielded the 9 T cell receptor beta chains listed below, sequenced in a study of blood T cell repertoires in COVID-19. Measured with immunoSEQ multiplex PCR; TCRdb has only the in-frame clones, and not every one. This sample has tens of thousands of clones, with approximately 82% found just once. Input material: peripheral blood. These receptors were obtained from a human donor in a cohort sampled during active COVID-19.

The CDR3 DNA reads TGTGCCAGCAGTGAAGGTTGGGGGCTCTACGGCTACACCTTC. Protein: CASSEGWGLYGYTF. The chain employs TRBV6-1 and TRBJ1-2; TRBD1 is a possible D gene (6 bases). V lost 1 base to trimming and J lost 8 bases, with 14 bases between them. The CDR3 length is 14 residues. CDR1 MNHNS and CDR2 SASEGT come from the germline V gene.

V gene TRBV11-2 combines with J gene TRBJ1-1; tentative D call: TRBD1 (5 bases). This CDR3 has 15 residues. CDR1 is SGHAT and CDR2 is FQNNGV in the germline V gene. Deletions cut 1 base from V and 2 bases from J, with 11 bases between. CDR3 sequence (DNA): TGTGCCAGCAGCTTAGTCAGGGTCCCAAACACTGAAGCTTTCTTT. It yields the protein CASSLVRVPNTEAFF.

This clone occurred once. This chain joins TRBV3-1 (or the pseudogene TRBV3-2) and TRBJ2-5; TRBD2 matches 10 bases. The V gene's germline CDR1 is LGHDT and CDR2 YNNKEL (reference sequence). The V segment lost 5 bases and the J segment 5 bases; nucleotides outside the gene matches: 17. This CDR3 is 18 amino acids long. The CDR3 DNA follows: TGTGCCAGCAGCAGGGGATGGCTAGCGGGGGATAAAGGGGAGACCCAGTACTTC. The encoded protein is CASSRGWLAGDKGETQYF.

The chain recombines TRBV30 with TRBJ2-1, with 12 bases identical to TRBD2. J was trimmed by 4 bases and V by 7 bases; bases with no gene match: 5. This CDR3 contains 14 residues. Germline loops: CDR1 GTSNPN, CDR2 SVGIG (reference sequence). As DNA, the CDR3 is TGTGCCTCCCGGACTAGCGGGAAGTACAATGAGCAGTTCTTC. Translation: CASRTSGKYNEQFF. The whole variable domain, remainder taken from reference TRBV30 and TRBJ2-1, is SQTIHQWPATLVQPVGSPLSLECTVEGTSNPNLYWYRQAAGRGLQLLFYSVGIGQISSEVPQNLSASRPQDRQFILSSKKLLLSDSGFYLCASRTSGKYNEQFFGPGTRLTVL.

Regarding this clone: Other nucleotide sequences in the sample specify the same CDR3. This CDR3 reads CASSLVGFSGGPGAGELFF. The DNA of the CDR3 is TGTGCCAGCAGCTTAGTCGGGTTTAGCGGGGGGCCGGGGGCCGGGGAGCTGTTTTTT. This chain uses TRBV7-2 with TRBJ2-2, with 10 bases matching TRBD2. The V gene's germline CDR1 is SGHTA and CDR2 FQGNSA. After removal of 1 base from V and 6 bases from J, the junction contained 14 bases not matched to a gene. The CDR3 totals 19 residues.

With regard to this clone: Distinct nucleotide sequences in the sample also encode this CDR3. The chain has TRBV29-1 and TRBJ1-5, with D perhaps matching TRBD1 (5 bases). This CDR3 is 13 amino acids long. V lost 5 bases to trimming and J lost 3 bases, with 11 bases between them. Germline-derived CDR1 and CDR2 are SQVTM and ANQGSEA. CDR3 nucleotide sequence: TGCAGCGTTACAGACAGCTACAATCAGCCCCAGCATTTT. Translating gives CSVTDSYNQPQHF. The full variable domain, with the rest looked up from reference TRBV29-1 and TRBJ1-5, is SAVISQKPSRDICQRGTSLTIQCQVDSQVTMMFWYRQQPGQSLTLIATANQGSEATYESGFVIDKFPISRPNLTFSTLTVSNMSPEDSSIYLCSVTDSYNQPQHFGDGTRLSIL.

V and J are TRBV6-5 and TRBJ2-7, with 7 bases lining up with TRBD2. Germline trimming cut 6 bases from V and 1 base from J; bases unmatched to any gene: 9. The germline V gene encodes CDR1 MNHEY and CDR2 SVGAGI. This CDR3 is built from 15 residues. The CDR3, as DNA: TGTGCCAGCAGATCTCAGCGGGGAGGGTCCTACGAGCAGTACTTC. Encoded protein: CASRSQRGGSYEQYF.

The chain combines TRBV10-3 with TRBJ2-2; 10 bases align to TRBD1. The CDR3 has 15 amino acids. V lost 4 bases and J lost 4; bases outside the gene matches: 3. The germline V gene has CDR1 ENHRY and CDR2 SYGVKD. CDR3 protein: CAISATGGFTGELFF. The CDR3 nucleotides read TGTGCCATCAGTGCGACAGGGGGCTTCACCGGGGAGCTGTTTTTT.

The count of this clone is one. The genes are TRBV2 and TRBJ2-5; 13 nucleotides line up with TRBD2. Germline V lookup: CDR1 SNHLY, CDR2 FYNNEI. J gave up 4 bases and V 6 bases, and 2 bases lay outside the gene matches. This CDR3 is 14 amino acids long. The CDR3 here is CASRRTSGGETQYF. The CDR3 coding sequence is TGTGCCAGCAGACGGACTAGCGGGGGAGAGACCCAGTACTTC.